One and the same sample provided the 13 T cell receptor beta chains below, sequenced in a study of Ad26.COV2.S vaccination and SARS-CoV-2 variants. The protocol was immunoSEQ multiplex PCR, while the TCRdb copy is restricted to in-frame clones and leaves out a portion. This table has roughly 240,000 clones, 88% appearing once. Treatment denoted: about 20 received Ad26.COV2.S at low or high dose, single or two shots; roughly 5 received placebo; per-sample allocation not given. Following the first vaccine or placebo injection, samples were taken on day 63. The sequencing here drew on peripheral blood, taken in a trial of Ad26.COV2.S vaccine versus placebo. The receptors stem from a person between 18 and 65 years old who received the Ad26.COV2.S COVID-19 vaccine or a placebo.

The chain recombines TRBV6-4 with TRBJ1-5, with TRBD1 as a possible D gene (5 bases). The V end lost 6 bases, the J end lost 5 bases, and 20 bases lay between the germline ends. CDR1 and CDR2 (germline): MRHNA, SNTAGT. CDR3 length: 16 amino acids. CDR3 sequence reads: CASSRTREKGDQPQHF. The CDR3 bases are TGTGCCAGCAGCAGGACAAGGGAAAAAGGGGATCAGCCCCAGCATTTT.

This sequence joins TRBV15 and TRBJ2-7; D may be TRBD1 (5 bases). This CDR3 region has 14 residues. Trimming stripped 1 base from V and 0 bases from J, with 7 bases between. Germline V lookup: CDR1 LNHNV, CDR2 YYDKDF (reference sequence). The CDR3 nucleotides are TGTGCCACCAGCAGAGGACAGTTCTCCTACGAGCAGTACTTC. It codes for CATSRGQFSYEQYF.

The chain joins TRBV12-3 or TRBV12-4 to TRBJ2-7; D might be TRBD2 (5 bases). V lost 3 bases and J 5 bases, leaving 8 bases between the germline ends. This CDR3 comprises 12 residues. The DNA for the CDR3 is TGTGCCAGCAGTTTTTACGGGGACGAGCAGTACTTC. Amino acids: CASSFYGDEQYF.

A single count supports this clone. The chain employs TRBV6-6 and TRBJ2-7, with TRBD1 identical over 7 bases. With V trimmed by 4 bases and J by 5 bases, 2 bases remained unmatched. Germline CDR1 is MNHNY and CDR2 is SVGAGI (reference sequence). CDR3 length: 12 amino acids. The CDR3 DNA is TGTGCCAGCAGTTTGACAGGGAACGAGCAGTACTTC. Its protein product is CASSLTGNEQYF.

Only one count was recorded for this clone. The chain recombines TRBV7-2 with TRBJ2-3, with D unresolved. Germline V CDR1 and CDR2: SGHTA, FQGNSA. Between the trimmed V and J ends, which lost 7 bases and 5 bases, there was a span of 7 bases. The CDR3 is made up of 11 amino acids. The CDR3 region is CASTSLDTQYF. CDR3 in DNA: TGTGCCAGCACCTCACTAGATACGCAGTATTTT.

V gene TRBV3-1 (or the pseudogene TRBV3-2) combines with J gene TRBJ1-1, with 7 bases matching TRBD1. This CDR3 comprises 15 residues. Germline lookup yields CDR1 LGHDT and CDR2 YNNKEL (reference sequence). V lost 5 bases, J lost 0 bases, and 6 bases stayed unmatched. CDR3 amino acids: CASSKGQVMNTEAFF. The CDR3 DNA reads TGTGCCAGCAGCAAAGGACAGGTTATGAACACTGAAGCTTTCTTT.

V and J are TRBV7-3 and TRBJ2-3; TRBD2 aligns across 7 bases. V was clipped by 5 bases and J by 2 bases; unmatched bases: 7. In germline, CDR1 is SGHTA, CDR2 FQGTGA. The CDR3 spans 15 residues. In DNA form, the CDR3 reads TGTGCCAGCAGCGCAACTAGCGCCTACACAGATACGCAGTATTTT. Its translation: CASSATSAYTDTQYF.

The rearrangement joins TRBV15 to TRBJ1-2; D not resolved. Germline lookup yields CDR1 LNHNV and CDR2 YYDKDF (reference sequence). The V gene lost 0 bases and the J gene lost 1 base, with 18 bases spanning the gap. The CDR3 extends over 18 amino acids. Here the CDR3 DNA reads TGTGCCACCAGCAGAGATGCCCCAGAGCAGGACTTTAACTATGGCTACACCTTC. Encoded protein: CATSRDAPEQDFNYGYTF.

CDR3 bases: TGTGCCAGCAGCTCCCTTGAGCGTATTAGCACAGATACGCAGTATTTT. This gives the protein CASSSLERISTDTQYF. The chain carries TRBV5-5 and TRBJ2-3; D gene uncertain. The CDR3 covers 16 residues. V lost 3 bases, J lost 0 bases, and 14 bases lay in between. The germline V gene encodes CDR1 SGHKS and CDR2 YYEKEE (reference sequence).

CDR3: CASSYGTSGSEQYF. In nucleotides, the CDR3 is TGTGCCAGCAGTTACGGGACTAGCGGGAGCGAGCAGTACTTC. The chain recombines TRBV6-6 with TRBJ2-7; 14 positions match TRBD2. V was pared by 2 bases and J by 6 bases, with 0 bases of the junction left unmatched. The CDR3 has 14 amino acids. Germline assignment: CDR1 MNHNY and CDR2 SVGAGI (reference sequence).

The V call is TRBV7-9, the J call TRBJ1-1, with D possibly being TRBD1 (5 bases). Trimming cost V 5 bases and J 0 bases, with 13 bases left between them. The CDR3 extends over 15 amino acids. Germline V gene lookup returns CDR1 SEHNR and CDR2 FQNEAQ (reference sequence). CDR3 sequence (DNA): TGTGCCAGCAGCCCGGGGACTGCACTGAACACTGAAGCTTTCTTT. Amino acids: CASSPGTALNTEAFF.

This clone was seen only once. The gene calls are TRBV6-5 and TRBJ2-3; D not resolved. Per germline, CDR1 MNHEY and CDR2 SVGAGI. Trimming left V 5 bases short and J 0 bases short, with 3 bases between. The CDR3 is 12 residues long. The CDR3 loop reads CASSQSTDTQYF. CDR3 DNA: TGTGCCAGCAGTCAGAGCACAGATACGCAGTATTTT.

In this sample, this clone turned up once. The CDR3 region is CASRYRETQYF. Written as DNA, the CDR3 is TGTGCCAGCAGGTATCGGGAGACCCAGTACTTC. V is TRBV2 and J is TRBJ2-5; D not resolved. Looked up from germline, CDR1 is SNHLY and CDR2 is FYNNEI. This CDR3 has 11 amino acids. The ends were cut back, 6 bases at V and 5 bases at J, with 7 bases in the middle.